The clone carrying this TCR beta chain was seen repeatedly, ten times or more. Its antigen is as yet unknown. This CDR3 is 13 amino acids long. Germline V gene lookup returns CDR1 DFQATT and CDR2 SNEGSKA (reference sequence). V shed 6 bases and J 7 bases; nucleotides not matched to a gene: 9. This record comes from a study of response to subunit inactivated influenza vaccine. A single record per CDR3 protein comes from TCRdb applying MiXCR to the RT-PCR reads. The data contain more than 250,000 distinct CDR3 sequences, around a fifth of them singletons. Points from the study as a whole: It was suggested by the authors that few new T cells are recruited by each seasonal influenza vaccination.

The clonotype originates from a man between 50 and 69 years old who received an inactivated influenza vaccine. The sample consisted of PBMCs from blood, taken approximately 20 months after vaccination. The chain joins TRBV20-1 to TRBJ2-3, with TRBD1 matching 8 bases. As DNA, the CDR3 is TGCAGTGCCACTATACAGGGGGTGAATACGCAGTATTTT. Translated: CSATIQGVNTQYF.